The subject of this entry is one TCR beta chain. No antigen is known for it. This entry belongs to a study of OX40 agonist ivuxolimab in advanced cancers. Looking at the study overall: Ivuxolimab, which is an agonistic anti-OX40 (CD134) antibody, was administered to the patients.

Germline assignment: CDR1 MNHEY and CDR2 SMNVEV (reference sequence). The germline V and J ends were trimmed by 3 bases and 7 bases, with 3 bases remaining between them. This CDR3 has 11 amino acids. Assay: immunoSEQ multiplex PCR; the TCRdb copy retains only in-frame clones and omits some. The repertoire consists of under 25,000 clones, with 70% to 90% occurring once and the leading ten covering approximately 50%. Broader study findings: Antigen specificity was not determined for the expanded peripheral T cells. Patients with a partial response at 0.1-3.0 mg/kg had among the lowest clonal expansion. Researchers report that CD8+ T cells had, on average, more expanded clones than CD4+.

The starting material was CD4+ or CD8+ T cells sorted from blood, obtained in a trial of the OX40 agonist ivuxolimab. This chain connects TRBV27 to TRBJ2-2, with D uncertain. This clonotype was obtained from an adult with an advanced solid tumor such as melanoma, head and neck, liver or kidney cancer. CDR3 sequence (DNA): TGTGCCAGCAGTTTCGGCGGGGAGCTGTTTTTT. Its protein product is CASSFGGELFF.